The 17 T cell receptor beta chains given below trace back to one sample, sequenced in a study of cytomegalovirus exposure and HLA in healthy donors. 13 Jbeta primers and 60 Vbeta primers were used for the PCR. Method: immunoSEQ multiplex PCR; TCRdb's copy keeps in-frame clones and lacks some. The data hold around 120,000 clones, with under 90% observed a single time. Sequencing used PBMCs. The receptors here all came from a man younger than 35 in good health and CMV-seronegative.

CDR3 sequence reads: CASSSPGGGTGELFF. In DNA, the CDR3 is TGTGCCAGCAGCTCCCCGGGTGGGGGGACCGGGGAGCTGTTTTTT. This rearrangement joins TRBV7-2 to TRBJ2-2; tentatively, D is TRBD2 (6 bases). Trimming took off 4 bases at V and 5 bases at J, with 14 bases between the two ends. Germline CDR1 reads SGHTA; CDR2 reads FQGNSA. CDR3 length: 15 residues. Drawing the rest from reference TRBV7-2 and TRBJ2-2, the complete variable domain is GAGVSQSPSNKVTEKGKDVELRCDPISGHTALYWYRQSLGQGLEFLIYFQGNSAPDKSGLPSDRFSAERTGGSVSTLTIQRTQQEDSAVYLCASSSPGGGTGELFFGEGSRLTVL.

CDR3 in amino acids: CATSVWGTGGTGETQYF. The CDR3 coding sequence is TGTGCCACCAGCGTTTGGGGAACAGGGGGCACGGGAGAGACCCAGTACTTC. The V call is TRBV15, the J call TRBJ2-5, with TRBD1 matching 9 bases. Germline CDR1 is LNHNV and CDR2 is YYDKDF (reference sequence). CDR3 length equals 17 residues. V trimming: 5 bases; J trimming: 4 bases; junction bases outside the gene matches: 14.

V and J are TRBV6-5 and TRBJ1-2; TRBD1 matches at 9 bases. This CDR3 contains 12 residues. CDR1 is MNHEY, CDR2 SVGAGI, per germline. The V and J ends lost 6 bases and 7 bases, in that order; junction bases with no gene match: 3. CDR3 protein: CASRQGAFGYTF. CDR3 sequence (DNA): TGTGCCAGCAGACAGGGGGCTTTTGGCTACACCTTC.

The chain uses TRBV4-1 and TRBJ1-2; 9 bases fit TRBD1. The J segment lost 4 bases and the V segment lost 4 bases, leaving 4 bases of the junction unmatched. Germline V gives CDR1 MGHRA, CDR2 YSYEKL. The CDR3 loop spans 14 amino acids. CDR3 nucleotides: TGCGCCAGCAGCCCCGGGACAGGGAGCTATGGCTACACCTTC. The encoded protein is CASSPGTGSYGYTF.

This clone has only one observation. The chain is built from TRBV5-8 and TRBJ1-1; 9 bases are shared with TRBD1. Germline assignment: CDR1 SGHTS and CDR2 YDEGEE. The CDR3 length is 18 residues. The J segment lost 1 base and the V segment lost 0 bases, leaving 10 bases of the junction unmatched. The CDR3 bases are TGTGCCAGCAGCTTGGAATGGGACAGGGAATGGACGAACACTGAAGCTTTCTTT. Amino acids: CASSLEWDREWTNTEAFF.

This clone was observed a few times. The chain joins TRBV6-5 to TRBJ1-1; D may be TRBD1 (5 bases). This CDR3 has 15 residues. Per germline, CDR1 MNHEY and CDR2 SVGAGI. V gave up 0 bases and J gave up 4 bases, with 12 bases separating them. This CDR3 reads CASSYSVLGRTEAFF. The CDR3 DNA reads TGTGCCAGCAGTTACTCGGTATTGGGGCGCACTGAAGCTTTCTTT.

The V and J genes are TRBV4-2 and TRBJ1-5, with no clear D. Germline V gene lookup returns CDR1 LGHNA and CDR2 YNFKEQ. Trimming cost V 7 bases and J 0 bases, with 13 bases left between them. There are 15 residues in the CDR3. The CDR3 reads CASTSSTVSNQPQHF. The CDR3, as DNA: TGTGCCAGCACCTCGAGTACAGTTAGCAATCAGCCCCAGCATTTT.

The CDR3 here is CASSVSKDRGPSSPEAFF. The CDR3 DNA follows: TGTGCCAGCAGTGTTTCCAAGGACAGGGGGCCGAGTTCCCCTGAAGCTTTCTTT. This rearrangement joins TRBV2 to TRBJ1-1; the match to TRBD1 covers 11 bases. This CDR3 is 18 amino acids long. V was clipped by 4 bases and J by 6 bases; unmatched bases: 16. CDR1 is SNHLY, CDR2 FYNNEI, per germline.

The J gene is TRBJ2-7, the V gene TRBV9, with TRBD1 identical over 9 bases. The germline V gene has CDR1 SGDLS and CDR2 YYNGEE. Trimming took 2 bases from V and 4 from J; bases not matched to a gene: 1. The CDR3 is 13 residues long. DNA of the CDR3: TGTGCCAGCAGCGTGGACAGGGGTTACGAGCAGTACTTC. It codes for CASSVDRGYEQYF.

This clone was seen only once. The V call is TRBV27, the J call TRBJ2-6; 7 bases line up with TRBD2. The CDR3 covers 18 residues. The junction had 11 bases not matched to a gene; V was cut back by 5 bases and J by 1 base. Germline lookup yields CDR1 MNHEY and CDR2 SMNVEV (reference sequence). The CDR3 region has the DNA TGTGCCAGCAGTCCCCGCACGGGGAGGGAATCTGGGGCCAACGTCCTGACTTTC. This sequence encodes CASSPRTGRESGANVLTF. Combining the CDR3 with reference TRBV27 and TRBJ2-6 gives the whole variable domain EAQVTQNPRYLITVTGKKLTVTCSQNMNHEYMSWYRQDPGLGLRQIYYSMNVEVTDKGDVPEGYKVSRKEKRNFPLILESPSPNQTSLYFCASSPRTGRESGANVLTFGAGSRLTVL.

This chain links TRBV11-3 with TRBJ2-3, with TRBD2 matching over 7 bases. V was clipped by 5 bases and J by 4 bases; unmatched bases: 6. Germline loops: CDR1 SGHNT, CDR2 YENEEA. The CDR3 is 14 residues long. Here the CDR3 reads CASSPPRGADTQYF. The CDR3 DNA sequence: TGTGCCAGCAGCCCCCCCCGGGGGGCAGATACGCAGTATTTT.

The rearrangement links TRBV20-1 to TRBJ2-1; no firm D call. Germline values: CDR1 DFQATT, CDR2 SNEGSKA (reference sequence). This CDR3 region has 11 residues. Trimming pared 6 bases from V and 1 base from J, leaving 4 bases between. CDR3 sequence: CSAASYNEQFF. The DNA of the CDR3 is TGCAGTGCAGCTTCCTACAATGAGCAGTTCTTC.

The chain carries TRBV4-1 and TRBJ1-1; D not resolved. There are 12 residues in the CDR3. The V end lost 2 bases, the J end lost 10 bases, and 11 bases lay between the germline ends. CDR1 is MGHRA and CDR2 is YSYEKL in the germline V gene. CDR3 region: CASSQNQVGAFF. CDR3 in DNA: TGCGCCAGCAGCCAAAATCAGGTTGGAGCTTTCTTT.

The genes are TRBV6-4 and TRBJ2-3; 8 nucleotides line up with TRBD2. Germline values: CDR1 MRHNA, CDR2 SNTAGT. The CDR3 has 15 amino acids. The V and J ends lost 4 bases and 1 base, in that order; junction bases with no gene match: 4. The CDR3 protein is CASSAQAGGTDTQYF. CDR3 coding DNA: TGTGCCAGCAGTGCTCAAGCGGGGGGCACAGATACGCAGTATTTT.

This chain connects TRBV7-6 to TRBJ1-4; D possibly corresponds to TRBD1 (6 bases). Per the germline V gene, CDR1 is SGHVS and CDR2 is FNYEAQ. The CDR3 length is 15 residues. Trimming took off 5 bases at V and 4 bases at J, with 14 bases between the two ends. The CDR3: CASSPGRGFNEKLFF. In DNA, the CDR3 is TGTGCCAGCAGCCCCGGGAGGGGGTTTAATGAAAAACTGTTTTTT.

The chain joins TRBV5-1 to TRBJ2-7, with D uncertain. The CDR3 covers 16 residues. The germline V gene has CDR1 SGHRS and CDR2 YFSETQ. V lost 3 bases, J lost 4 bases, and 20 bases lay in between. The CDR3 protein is CASSSPRGDPIYEQYF. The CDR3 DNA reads TGCGCCAGCAGCTCCCCTCGAGGAGATCCGATATACGAGCAGTACTTC.

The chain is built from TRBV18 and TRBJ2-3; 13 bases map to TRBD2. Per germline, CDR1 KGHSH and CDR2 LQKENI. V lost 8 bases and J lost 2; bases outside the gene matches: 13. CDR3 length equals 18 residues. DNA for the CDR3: TGTGCCAGCCGCAAAGGGACTAGCGGGGTTAAACCCACAGATACGCAGTATTTT. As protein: CASRKGTSGVKPTDTQYF.